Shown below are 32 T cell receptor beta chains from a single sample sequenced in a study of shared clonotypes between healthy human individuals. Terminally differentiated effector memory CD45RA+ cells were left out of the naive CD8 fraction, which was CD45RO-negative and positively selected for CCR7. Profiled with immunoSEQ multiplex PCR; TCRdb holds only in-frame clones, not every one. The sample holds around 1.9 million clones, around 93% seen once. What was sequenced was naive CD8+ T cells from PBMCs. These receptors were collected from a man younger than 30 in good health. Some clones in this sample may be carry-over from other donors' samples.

The CDR3 DNA follows: TGCGCCAGCAGCTCGACTAGCGGGCAGTACAATGAGCAGTTCTTC. Protein product: CASSSTSGQYNEQFF. This chain joins TRBV5-1 and TRBJ2-1, with 10 bases identical to TRBD2. The germline CDR1 and CDR2 sequences are SGHRS and YFSETQ. With 3 bases clipped from V and 4 bases from J, the junction kept 4 bases outside the gene matches. The CDR3 length is 15 residues.

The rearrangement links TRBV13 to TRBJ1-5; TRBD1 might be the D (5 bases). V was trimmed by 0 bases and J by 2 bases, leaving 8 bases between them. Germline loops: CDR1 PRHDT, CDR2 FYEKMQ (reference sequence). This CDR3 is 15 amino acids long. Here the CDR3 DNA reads TGTGCCAGCAGCTTAGGGGCGGGGGGCAATCAGCCCCAGCATTTT. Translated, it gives CASSLGAGGNQPQHF.

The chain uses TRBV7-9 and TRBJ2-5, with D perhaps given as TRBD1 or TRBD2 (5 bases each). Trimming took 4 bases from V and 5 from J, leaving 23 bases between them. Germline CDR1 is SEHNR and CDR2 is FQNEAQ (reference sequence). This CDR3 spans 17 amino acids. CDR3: CASSSSRGVVRGETQYF. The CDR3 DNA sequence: TGTGCCAGCAGCTCGAGTAGGGGCGTAGTCCGGGGCGAGACCCAGTACTTC.

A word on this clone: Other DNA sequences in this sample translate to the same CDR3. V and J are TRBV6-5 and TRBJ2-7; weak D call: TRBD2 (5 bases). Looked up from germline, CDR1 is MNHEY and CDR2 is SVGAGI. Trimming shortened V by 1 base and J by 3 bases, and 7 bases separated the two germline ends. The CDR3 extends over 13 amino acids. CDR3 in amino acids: CASSYLGSYEQYF. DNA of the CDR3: TGTGCCAGCAGTTACTTGGGGAGCTACGAGCAGTACTTC.

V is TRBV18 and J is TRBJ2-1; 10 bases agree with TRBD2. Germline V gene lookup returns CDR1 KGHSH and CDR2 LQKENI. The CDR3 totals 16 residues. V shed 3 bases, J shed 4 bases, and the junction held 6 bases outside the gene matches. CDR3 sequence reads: CASSPTTSGTYNEQFF. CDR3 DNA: TGTGCCAGCTCACCGACTACTAGCGGGACTTACAATGAGCAGTTCTTC.

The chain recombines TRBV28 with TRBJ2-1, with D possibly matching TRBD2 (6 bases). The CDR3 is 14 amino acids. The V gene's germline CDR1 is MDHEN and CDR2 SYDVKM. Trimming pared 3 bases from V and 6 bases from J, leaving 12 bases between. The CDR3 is CASSFGTWGNEQFF. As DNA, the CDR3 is TGTGCCAGCAGTTTCGGGACTTGGGGCAATGAGCAGTTCTTC. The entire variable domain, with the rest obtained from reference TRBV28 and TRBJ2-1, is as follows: DVKVTQSSRYLVKRTGEKVFLECVQDMDHENMFWYRQDPGLGLRLIYFSYDVKMKEKGDIPEGYSVSREKKERFSLILESASTNQTSMYLCASSFGTWGNEQFFGPGTRLTVL.

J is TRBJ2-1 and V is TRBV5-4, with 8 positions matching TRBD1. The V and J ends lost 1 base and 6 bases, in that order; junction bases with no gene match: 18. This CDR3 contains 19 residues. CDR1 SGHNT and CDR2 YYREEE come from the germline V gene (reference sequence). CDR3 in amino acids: CASSLRPGQGARVANEQFF. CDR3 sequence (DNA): TGTGCCAGCAGCTTGCGGCCAGGTCAGGGGGCGCGAGTAGCCAATGAGCAGTTCTTC.

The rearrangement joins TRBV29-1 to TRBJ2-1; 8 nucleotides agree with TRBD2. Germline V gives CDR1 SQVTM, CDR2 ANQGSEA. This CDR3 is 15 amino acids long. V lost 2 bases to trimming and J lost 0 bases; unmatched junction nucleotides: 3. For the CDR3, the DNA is TGCAGCGTTGAAAAAAGCGGGAGCTCCTACAATGAGCAGTTCTTC. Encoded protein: CSVEKSGSSYNEQFF.

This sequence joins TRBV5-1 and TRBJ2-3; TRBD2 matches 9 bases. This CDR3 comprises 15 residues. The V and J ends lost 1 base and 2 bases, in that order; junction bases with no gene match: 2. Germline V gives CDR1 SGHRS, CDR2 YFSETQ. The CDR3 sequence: CASSLSSGNTDTQYF. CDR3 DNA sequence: TGCGCCAGCAGCTTGTCTAGCGGGAACACAGATACGCAGTATTTT.

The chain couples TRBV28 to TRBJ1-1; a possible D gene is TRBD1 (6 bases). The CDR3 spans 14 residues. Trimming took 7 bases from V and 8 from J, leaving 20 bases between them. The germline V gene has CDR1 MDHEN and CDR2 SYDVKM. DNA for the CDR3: TGTGCCAGCACAGAAACCGGAGGGGGGAGCGAAGCTTTCTTT. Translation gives CASTETGGGSEAFF.

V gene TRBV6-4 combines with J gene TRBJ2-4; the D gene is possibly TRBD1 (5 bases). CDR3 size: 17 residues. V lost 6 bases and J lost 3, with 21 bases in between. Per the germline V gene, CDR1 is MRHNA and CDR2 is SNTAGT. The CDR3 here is CASSVPYTRVSKNIQYF. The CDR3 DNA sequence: TGTGCCAGCAGCGTTCCTTATACCAGGGTGAGCAAAAACATTCAGTACTTC.

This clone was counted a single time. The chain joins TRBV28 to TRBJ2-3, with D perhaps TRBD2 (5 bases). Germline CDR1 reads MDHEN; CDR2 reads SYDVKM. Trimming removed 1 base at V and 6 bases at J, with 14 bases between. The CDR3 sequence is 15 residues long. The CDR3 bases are TGTGCCAGCAGTTTATCCCCGCCAGCGGCGGATACGCAGTATTTT. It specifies CASSLSPPAADTQYF.

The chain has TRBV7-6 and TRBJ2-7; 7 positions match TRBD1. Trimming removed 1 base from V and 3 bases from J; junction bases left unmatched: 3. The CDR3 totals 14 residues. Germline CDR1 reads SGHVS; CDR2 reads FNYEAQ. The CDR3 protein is CASSLGQGYYEQYF. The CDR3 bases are TGTGCCAGCAGCTTAGGACAGGGCTACTACGAGCAGTACTTC.

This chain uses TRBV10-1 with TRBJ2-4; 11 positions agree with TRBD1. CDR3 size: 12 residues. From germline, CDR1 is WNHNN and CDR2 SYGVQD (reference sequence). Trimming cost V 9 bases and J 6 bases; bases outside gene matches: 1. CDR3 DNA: TGCGCCAGGGGGACAGGGGGAAACATTCAGTACTTC. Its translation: CARGTGGNIQYF.

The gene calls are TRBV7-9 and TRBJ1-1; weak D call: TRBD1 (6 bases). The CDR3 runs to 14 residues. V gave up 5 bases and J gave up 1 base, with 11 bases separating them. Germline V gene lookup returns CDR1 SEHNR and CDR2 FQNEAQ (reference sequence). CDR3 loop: CASSPGARNTEAFF. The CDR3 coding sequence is TGTGCCAGCAGCCCGGGGGCGCGGAACACTGAAGCTTTCTTT.

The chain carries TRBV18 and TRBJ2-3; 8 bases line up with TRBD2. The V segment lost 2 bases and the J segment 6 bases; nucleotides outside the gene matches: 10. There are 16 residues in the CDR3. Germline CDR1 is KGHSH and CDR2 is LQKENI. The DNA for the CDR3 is TGTGCCAGCTCACCATCCAAGGAGCGGGAGTCGGATACGCAGTATTTT. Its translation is CASSPSKERESDTQYF.

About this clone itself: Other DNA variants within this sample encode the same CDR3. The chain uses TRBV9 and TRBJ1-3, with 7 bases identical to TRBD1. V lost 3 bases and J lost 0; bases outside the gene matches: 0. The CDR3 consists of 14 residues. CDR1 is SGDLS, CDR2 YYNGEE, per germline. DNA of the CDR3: TGTGCCAGCAGCGGACAGGGCTCTGGAAACACCATATATTTT. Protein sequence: CASSGQGSGNTIYF.

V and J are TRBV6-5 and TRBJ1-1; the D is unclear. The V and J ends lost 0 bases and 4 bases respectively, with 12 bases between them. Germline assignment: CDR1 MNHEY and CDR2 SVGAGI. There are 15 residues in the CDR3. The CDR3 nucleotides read TGTGCCAGCAGTTACTCGGGAGGGCCGGCCACTGAAGCTTTCTTT. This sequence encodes CASSYSGGPATEAFF.

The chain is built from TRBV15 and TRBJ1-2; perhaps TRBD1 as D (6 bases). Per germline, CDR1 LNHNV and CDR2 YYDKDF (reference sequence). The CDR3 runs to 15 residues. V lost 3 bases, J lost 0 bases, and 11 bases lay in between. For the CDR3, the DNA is TGTGCCACCAGCAGCCAGGACAGTCCTAACTATGGCTACACCTTC. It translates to CATSSQDSPNYGYTF.

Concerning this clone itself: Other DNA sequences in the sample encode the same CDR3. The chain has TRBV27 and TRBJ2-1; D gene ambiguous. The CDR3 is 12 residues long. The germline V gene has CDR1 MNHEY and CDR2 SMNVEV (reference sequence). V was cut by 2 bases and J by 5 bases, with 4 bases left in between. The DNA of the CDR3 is TGTGCCAGCAGTTTACTTAACAATGAGCAGTTCTTC. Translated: CASSLLNNEQFF.

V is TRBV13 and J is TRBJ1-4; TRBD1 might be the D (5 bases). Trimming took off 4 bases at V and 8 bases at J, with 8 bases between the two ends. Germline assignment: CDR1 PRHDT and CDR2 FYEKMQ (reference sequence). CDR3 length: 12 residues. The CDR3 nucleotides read TGTGCCAGCAGCTGGGACCGAGAAAAACTGTTTTTT. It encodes CASSWDREKLFF.

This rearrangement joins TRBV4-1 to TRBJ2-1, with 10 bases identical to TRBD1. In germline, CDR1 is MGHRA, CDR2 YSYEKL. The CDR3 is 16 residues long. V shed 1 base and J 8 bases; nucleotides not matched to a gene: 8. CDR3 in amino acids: CASSQGPGQGVDEQFF. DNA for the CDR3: TGCGCCAGCAGCCAAGGACCTGGACAGGGGGTCGATGAGCAGTTCTTC.

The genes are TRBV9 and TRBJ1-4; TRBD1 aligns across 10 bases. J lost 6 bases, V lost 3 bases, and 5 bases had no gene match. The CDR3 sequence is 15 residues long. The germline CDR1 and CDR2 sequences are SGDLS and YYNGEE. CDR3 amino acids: CASSAGQGDYEKLFF. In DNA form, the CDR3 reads TGTGCCAGCAGCGCCGGACAGGGGGATTATGAAAAACTGTTTTTT.

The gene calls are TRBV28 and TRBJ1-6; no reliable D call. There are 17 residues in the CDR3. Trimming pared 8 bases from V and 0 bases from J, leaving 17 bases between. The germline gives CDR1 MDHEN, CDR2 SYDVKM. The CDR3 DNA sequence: TGTGCCAGCGGAGGGTTTCTAGTTAGCTCCTATAATTCACCCCTCCACTTT. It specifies CASGGFLVSSYNSPLHF.

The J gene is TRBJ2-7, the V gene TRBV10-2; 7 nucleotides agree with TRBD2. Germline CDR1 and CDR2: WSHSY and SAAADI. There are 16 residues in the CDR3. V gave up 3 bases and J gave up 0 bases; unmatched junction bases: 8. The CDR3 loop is CASSDSSLAVSYEQYF. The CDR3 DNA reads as TGCGCCAGCAGTGACTCTAGTCTAGCGGTCTCCTACGAGCAGTACTTC.

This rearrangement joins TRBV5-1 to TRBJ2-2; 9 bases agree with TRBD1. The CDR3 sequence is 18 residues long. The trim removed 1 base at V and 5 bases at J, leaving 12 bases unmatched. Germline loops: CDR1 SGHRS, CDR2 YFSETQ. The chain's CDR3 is CASSLIVRDRDRTGELFF. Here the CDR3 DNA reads TGCGCCAGCAGCTTGATCGTACGGGACAGGGATAGAACCGGGGAGCTGTTTTTT.

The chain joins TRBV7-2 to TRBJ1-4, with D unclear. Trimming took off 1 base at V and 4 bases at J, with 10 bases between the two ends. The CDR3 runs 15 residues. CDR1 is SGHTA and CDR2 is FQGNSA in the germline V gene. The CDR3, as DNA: TGTGCCAGCAGCTTAGAATATATCGGTAATGAAAAACTGTTTTTT. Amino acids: CASSLEYIGNEKLFF. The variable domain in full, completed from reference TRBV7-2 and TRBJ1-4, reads GAGVSQSPSNKVTEKGKDVELRCDPISGHTALYWYRQSLGQGLEFLIYFQGNSAPDKSGLPSDRFSAERTGGSVSTLTIQRTQQEDSAVYLCASSLEYIGNEKLFFGSGTQLSVL.

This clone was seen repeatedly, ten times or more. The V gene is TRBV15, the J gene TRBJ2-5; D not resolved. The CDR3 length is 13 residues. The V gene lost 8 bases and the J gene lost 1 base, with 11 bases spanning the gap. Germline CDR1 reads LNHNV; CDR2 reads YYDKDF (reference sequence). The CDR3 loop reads CATQVRIQETQYF. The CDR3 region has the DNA TGTGCCACCCAGGTCAGGATCCAAGAGACCCAGTACTTC.

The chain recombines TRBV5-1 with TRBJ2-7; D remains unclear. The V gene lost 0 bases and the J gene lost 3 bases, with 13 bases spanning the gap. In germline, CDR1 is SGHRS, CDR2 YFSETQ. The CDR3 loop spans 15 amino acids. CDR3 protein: CASSLATNSFYEQYF. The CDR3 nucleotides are TGCGCCAGCAGCTTGGCGACGAACAGTTTCTACGAGCAGTACTTC.

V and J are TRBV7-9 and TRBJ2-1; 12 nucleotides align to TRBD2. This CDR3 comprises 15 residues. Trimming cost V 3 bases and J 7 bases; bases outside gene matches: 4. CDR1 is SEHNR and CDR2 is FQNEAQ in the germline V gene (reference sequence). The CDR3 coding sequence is TGTGCCAGCAGCTTGACGACTAGCGGGAGAAATGAGCAGTTCTTC. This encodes CASSLTTSGRNEQFF.

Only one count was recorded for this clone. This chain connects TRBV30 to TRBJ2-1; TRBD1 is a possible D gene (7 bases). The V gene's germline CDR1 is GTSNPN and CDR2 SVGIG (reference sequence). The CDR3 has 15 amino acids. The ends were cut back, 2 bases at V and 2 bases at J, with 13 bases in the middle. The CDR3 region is CAWSPTGRTYNEQFF. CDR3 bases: TGTGCCTGGAGTCCGACAGGGAGGACCTACAATGAGCAGTTCTTC.

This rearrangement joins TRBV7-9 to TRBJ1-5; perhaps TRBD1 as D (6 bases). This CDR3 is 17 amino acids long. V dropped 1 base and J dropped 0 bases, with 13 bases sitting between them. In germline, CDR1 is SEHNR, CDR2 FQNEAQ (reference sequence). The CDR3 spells CASSLDPQGNSNQPQHF. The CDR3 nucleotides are TGTGCCAGCAGCTTAGACCCTCAGGGGAATAGCAATCAGCCCCAGCATTTT.